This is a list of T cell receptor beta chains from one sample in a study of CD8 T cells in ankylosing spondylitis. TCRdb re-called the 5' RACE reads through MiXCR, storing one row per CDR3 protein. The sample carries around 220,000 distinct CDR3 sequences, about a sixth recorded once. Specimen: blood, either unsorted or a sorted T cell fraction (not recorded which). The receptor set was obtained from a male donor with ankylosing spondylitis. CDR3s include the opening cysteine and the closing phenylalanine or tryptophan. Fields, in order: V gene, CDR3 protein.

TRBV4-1 CASSQAVGVPPDGYTF
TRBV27 CASRAPFGGENNYGYTF
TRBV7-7 CASSYRTNNEQFF
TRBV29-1 CSVEGFRDRGRNYGYTF
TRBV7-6 CASSAAEDVGTDTQYF
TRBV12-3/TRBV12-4 CASSPPLAGGPHYNEQIF
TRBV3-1 CASRPSGSDEQYF
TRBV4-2 CASSQVIETGELFF
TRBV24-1 CATSDPEDMNRRTDTQYF
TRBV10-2 CASSEGQSNQPQHF
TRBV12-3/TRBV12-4 CASSLGAGLKRHF
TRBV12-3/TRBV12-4 CASCPSLSNEKLFF
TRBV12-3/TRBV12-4 CASSPGTSWEQFF
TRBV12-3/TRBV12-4 CASSPPGQYYEQYF
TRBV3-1 CASSQDLYNSYYGYTF
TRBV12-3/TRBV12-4 CASSLADTQYF
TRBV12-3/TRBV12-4 CASRRAYNEQFF
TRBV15 CATSRASEVYNEQFF
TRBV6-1 CASSGTGSVYGYTF
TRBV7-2 CASSLALAGGYNNEQFF
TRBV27 CASSTLAGEQYF
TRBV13 CASRYGQGAYEQYF
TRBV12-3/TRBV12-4 CASSQTLAAEPYEQYF
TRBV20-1 CSARSPLAGGPGEQFF
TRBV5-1 CASSFDRGVDGYTF
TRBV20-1 CSAQGLAGATDTQYF
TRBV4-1 CASSHAGTGEVQFGKFF
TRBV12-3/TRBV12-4 CASSLIGEQFF
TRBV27 CASSFEGDTYEQYF
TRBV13 CASSLGGYRGPPTMETQYF
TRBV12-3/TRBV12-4 CASSSWGKETQYF
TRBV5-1 CASSGTYTDTQYF
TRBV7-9 CASSLSPWGTSEETQYF
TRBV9 CASSVRLKAGTDTQYF
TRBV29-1 CSVEDATEGTQYF
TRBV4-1 CASSPRSVEEKLFF
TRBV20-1 CSGSQGGGYTF
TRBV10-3 CAIQGPPGYEQYF
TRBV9 CASSSSVQETQYF
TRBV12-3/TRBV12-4 CASSHPRGASLSNGQFF
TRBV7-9 CASSLAPQGGMPEQYF
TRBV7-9 CASSFSRDSLSETQYF
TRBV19 CASSARGGTFSYNEQFF
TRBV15 CATSRDQLGRTEAFF
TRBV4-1 CASSQALTLNTEAFF
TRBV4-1 CASSQEVSGSLNNEQFF
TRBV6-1 CASSPTGGAGTEAFF
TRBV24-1 CATSDSDSSYSYEQYF
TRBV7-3 CASSPQGTSDTQYF